Below are 2 T cell receptor beta chains sequenced from a single sample in a study of control samples from healthy donors and cancer patients. Sequencing was performed with immunoSEQ multiplex PCR; in TCRdb, only in-frame clones are kept and a portion is missing. The table has nearly 200,000 clones, around 93% seen once. The sample was blood. All receptors come from a man between 25 and 39 years old in good health.

The chain couples TRBV7-9 to TRBJ1-1, with D unresolved. Germline V CDR1 and CDR2: SEHNR, FQNEAQ (reference sequence). CDR3 length equals 14 residues. The V end was cut by 7 bases, the J end by 1 base, with 13 bases between. The CDR3: CASTMTGGNTEAFF. DNA for the CDR3: TGTGCCAGCACCATGACCGGAGGGAACACTGAAGCTTTCTTT.

The genes are TRBV7-9 and TRBJ2-7, with 7 bases matching TRBD2. CDR1 is SEHNR, CDR2 FQNEAQ, per germline (reference sequence). This CDR3 has 12 residues. V gave up 5 bases and J gave up 7 bases; unmatched junction bases: 5. CDR3: CASSPGGLEQYF. The CDR3 DNA follows: TGTGCCAGCAGCCCCGGGGGGTTGGAGCAGTACTTC. The whole variable domain, filled in from reference TRBV7-9 and TRBJ2-7, reads DTGVSQNPRHKITKRGQNVTFRCDPISEHNRLYWYRQTLGQGPEFLTYFQNEAQLEKSRLLSDRFSAERPKGSFSTLEIQRTEQGDSAMYLCASSPGGLEQYFGPGTRLTVT.